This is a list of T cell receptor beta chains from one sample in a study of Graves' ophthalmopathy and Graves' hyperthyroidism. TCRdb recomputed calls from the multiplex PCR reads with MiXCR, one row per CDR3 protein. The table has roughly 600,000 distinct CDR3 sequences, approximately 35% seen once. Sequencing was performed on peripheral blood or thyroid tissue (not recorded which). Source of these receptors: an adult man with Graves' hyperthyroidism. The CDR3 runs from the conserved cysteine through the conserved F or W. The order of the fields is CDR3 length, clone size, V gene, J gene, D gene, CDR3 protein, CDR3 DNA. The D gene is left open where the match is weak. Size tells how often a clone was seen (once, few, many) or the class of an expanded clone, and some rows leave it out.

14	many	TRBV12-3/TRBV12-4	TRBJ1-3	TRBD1	CASTLGQGGNTIYF	TGTGCCAGCACCTTGGGACAGGGTGGAAACACCATATATTTT
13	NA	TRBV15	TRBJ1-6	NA	CATSRDRDSPLHF	TGTGCCACCAGCAGAGATCGGGACTCACCCCTCCACTTT
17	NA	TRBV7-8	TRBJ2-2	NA	CASSPWGAGSNTGELFF	TGTGCCAGCAGTCCATGGGGGGCAGGGTCGAACACCGGGGAGCTGTTTTTT
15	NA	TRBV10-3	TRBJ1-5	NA	CAISSQGGSNQPQHF	TGTGCCATCAGTTCCCAGGGTGGAAGCAATCAGCCCCAGCATTTT
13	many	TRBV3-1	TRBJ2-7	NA	CASSQEGEYEQYF	TGTGCCAGCAGCCAAGAAGGCGAATACGAGCAGTACTTC
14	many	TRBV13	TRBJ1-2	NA	CASSLGVKRDGYTF	TGTGCCAGCAGCTTAGGTGTAAAAAGGGACGGCTACACCTTC
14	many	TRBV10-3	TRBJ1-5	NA	CAISESSGRQPQHF	TGTGCCATCAGTGAGTCCTCGGGGCGCCAGCCCCAGCATTTT
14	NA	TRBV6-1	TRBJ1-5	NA	CASSRDKVNQPQHF	TGTGCCAGCAGTAGGGACAAAGTTAATCAGCCCCAGCATTTT
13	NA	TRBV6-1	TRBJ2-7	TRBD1	CASGLDRDYEQYF	TGTGCCAGCGGCCTTGACAGGGACTACGAGCAGTACTTC
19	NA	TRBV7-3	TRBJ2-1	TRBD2	CASSDSGTSGYLKVREQFF	TGTGCCAGCAGCGACTCCGGGACTAGCGGCTACCTCAAAGTTCGTGAGCAGTTCTTC
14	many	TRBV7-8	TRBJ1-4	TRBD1	CASSGDRVVEKLFF	TGTGCCAGCAGCGGGGACAGGGTTGTTGAAAAACTGTTTTTT
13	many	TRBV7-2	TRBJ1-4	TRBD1	CASSSTGVEKLFF	TGTGCCAGCAGCTCTACAGGGGTAGAAAAACTGTTTTTT
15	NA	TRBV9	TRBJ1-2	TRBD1	CASSVGPGRGDGYTF	TGTGCCAGCAGCGTAGGCCCCGGCAGGGGGGATGGCTACACCTTC
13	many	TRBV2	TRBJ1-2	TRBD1	CASRSDRGDGYTF	TGTGCCAGCAGATCCGACAGGGGCGATGGCTACACCTTC
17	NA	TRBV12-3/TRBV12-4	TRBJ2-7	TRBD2	CASNTGTSGRALYEQYF	TGTGCCAGCAACACCGGGACTAGCGGGAGGGCCCTCTACGAGCAGTACTTC
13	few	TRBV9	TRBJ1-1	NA	CASSERWGTEAFF	TGTGCCTCCTCGGAAAGATGGGGCACTGAAGCTTTCTTT
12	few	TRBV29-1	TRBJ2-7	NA	CSVVGSGHEQYF	TGCAGCGTGGTAGGGTCGGGCCACGAGCAGTACTTC
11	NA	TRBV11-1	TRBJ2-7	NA	CASRQFDEQYF	TGTGCTAGTCGACAGTTCGACGAGCAGTACTTC
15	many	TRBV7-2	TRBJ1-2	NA	CASSSYLTTNYGYTF	TGTGCCAGCAGCTCCTATTTGACAACTAACTATGGCTACACCTTC
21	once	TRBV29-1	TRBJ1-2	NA	CSGWGRPAGGVGTEFNYGYTF	TGCAGCGGTTGGGGCCGCCCAGCAGGAGGGGTGGGCACAGAATTTAACTATGGCTACACCTTC
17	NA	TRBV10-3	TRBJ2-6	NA	CAISGVLFFSGANVLTF	TGTGCCATCAGTGGGGTCTTGTTTTTTTCGGGGGCCAACGTCCTGACTTTC
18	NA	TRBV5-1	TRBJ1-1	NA	CASSLEQGGLGASSEAFF	TGCGCCAGCAGCTTGGAACAGGGAGGTTTAGGGGCGTCGTCTGAAGCTTTCTTT
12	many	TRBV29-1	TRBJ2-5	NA	CSVEGDRETQYF	TGCAGCGTTGAAGGGGATCGCGAGACCCAGTACTTC
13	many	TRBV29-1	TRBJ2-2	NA	CSVFAGHTGELFF	TGCAGCGTTTTTGCAGGGCACACCGGGGAGCTGTTTTTT
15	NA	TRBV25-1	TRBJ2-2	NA	CAWSLTGRDTGELVF	TGTGCCTGGAGTCTCACAGGGAGGGACACCGGGGAGCTGGTTTTT
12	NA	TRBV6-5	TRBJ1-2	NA	CASSFFNYGCTF	TGTGCCAGCAGTTTCTTTAACTATGGCTGCACCTTC
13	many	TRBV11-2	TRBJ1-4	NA	CASSHLGDEKLFF	TGTGCCAGCAGCCACCTAGGGGATGAAAAACTGTTTTTT
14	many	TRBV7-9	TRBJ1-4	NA	CASSLEAEDEKLFF	TGTGCCAGCAGCTTAGAGGCAGAGGATGAAAAACTGTTTTTT
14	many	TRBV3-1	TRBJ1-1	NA	CASSQAQGHAEAFF	TGTGCCAGCAGCCAAGCGCAGGGTCACGCAGAAGCTTTCTTT
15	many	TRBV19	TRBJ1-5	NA	CASSIQSGPAPEKHF	TGTGCCAGTAGTATTCAGTCAGGGCCGGCCCCCGAAAAGCATTTT
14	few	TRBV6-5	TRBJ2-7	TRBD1	CASRGQGSSYEQYF	TGTGCCAGCAGGGGACAGGGGAGCTCCTACGAGCAGTACTTC
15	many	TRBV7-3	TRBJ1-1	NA	CASSLRGILNTEAFF	TGTGCCAGCAGCTTAAGGGGGATCTTGAACACTGAAGCTTTCTTT
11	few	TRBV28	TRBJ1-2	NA	CASLSAYGYTF	TGTGCCAGCCTTTCAGCCTATGGCTACACCTTC
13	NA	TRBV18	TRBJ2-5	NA	CASSPQEEETQYF	TGTGCCAGCTCACCACAGGAAGAAGAGACCCAGTACTTC
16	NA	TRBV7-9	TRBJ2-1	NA	CASSLRQGGTYNEQFF	TGTGCCAGCAGCTTGAGGCAGGGAGGAACCTACAATGAGCAGTTCTTC
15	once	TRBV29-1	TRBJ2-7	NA	CSADGVQAGRNEQYF	TGCAGCGCCGATGGAGTACAGGCTGGGCGCAATGAGCAGTACTTC
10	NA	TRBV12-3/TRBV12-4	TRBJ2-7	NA	CASSLERQYF	TGTGCCAGCAGTTTAGAACGGCAGTACTTC
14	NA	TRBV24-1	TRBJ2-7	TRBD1	CATSDAGTVYEQYF	TGTGCCACCAGTGATGCCGGGACAGTTTACGAGCAGTACTTC
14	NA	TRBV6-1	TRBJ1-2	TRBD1	CASGPGQGDYGYTF	TGTGCCAGCGGTCCGGGACAGGGAGACTATGGCTACACCTTC
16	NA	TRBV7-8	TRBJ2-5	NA	CASSLVGGAGKETQYF	TGTGCCAGTAGTTTGGTTGGGGGGGCCGGGAAGGAGACCCAGTACTTC
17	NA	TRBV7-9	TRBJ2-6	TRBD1	CASSFRDRGGGANVLTF	TGTGCCAGCAGCTTCCGGGACAGGGGGGGTGGGGCCAACGTCCTGACTTTC
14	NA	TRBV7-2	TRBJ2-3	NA	CASSFNGWSDTQYF	TGTGCCAGCAGCTTTAACGGTTGGTCAGATACGCAGTATTTT
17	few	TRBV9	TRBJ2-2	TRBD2	CASSPWTSGGWAGELFF	TGTGCCAGCAGCCCCTGGACTAGCGGGGGGTGGGCCGGGGAGCTGTTTTTT
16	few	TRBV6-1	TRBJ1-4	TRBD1	CASSPAGGSTNEKLFF	TGTGCCAGCAGTCCGGCAGGGGGTTCAACTAATGAAAAACTGTTTTTT
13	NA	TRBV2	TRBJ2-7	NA	CASSELGMNEQYF	TGTGCCAGCAGTGAATTGGGGATGAACGAGCAGTACTTC
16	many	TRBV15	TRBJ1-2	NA	CATGGLEGGRNYGYTF	TGTGCCACAGGGGGATTGGAGGGCGGCCGAAACTATGGCTACACCTTC
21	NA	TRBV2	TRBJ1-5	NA	CASSARTSGGTDRPHNQPQHF	TGTGCCAGCAGTGCCCGGACTAGCGGGGGCACAGATAGACCCCACAATCAGCCCCAGCATTTT